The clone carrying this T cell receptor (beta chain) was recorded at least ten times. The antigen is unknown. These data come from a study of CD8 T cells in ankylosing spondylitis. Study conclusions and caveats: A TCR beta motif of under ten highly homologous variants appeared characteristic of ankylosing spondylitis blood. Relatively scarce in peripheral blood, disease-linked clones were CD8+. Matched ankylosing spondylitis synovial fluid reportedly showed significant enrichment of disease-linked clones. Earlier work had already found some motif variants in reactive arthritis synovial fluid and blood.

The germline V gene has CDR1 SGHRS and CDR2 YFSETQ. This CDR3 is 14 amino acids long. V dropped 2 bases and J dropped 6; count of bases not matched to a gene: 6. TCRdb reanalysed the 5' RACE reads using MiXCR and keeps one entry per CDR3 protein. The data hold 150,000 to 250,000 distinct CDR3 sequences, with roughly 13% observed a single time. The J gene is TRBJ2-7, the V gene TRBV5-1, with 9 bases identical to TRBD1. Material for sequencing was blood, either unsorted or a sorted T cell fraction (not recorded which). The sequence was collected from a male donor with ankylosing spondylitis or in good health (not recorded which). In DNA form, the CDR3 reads TGCGCCAGCAGCTTAGGGACAGGGAGCGGCGAGCAGTACTTC. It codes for CASSLGTGSGEQYF.